The 21 T cell receptor beta chains given below trace back to one sample, sequenced in a study of blood T cell repertoires in COVID-19. Clones were sequenced by immunoSEQ multiplex PCR, and TCRdb holds only the in-frame ones, with some missing. The data show under 85,000 clones, 75% to 90% seen once. Sequenced input: peripheral blood. All receptors derive from a man older than 75 with acute or convalescent COVID-19.

The chain carries TRBV6-6 and TRBJ2-1; 10 nucleotides align to TRBD1. Germline assignment: CDR1 MNHNY and CDR2 SVGAGI (reference sequence). Unmatched junction bases numbered 7, after V lost 6 bases and J lost 8 bases. The CDR3 extends over 14 amino acids. The CDR3, as DNA: TGTGCCAGCAGGGTACGACAGGGGGCCGATGAGCAGTTCTTC. This encodes CASRVRQGADEQFF.

This sequence joins TRBV6-2 or TRBV6-3 and TRBJ2-3, with D possibly matching TRBD2 (5 bases). Germline lookup yields CDR1 MNHEY and CDR2 SVGEGT. V lost 2 bases to trimming and J lost 4 bases, with 13 bases between them. The CDR3 length is 15 residues. CDR3 bases: TGTGCCAGCAGTTACAACCCGGGGAGCGCAGATACGCAGTATTTT. Encoded protein: CASSYNPGSADTQYF.

This clone has only one observation. This chain connects TRBV28 to TRBJ1-1, with 8 bases that match TRBD1. Germline CDR1 MDHEN, CDR2 SYDVKM. The CDR3 consists of 17 residues. V gave up 2 bases and J gave up 4 bases; unmatched junction bases: 12. CDR3 sequence: CASSLLQGAAGGTEAFF. The CDR3 DNA reads as TGTGCCAGCAGTTTACTTCAGGGGGCGGCGGGCGGCACTGAAGCTTTCTTT.

The chain employs TRBV2 and TRBJ1-2; 7 positions match TRBD1. The CDR3 runs 13 residues. The V gene end was trimmed by 6 bases and the J gene end by 2 bases; junction bases not matched to a gene: 3. Per the germline V gene, CDR1 is SNHLY and CDR2 is FYNNEI. The CDR3 here is CASRPDRNYGYTF. The CDR3 DNA follows: TGTGCCAGCAGACCGGACAGGAACTATGGCTACACCTTC.

CDR3 sequence (DNA): TGTGCCAGCAGTGAGACCACAGGGCACTATGGCTACACCTTC. Protein product: CASSETTGHYGYTF. V and J are TRBV2 and TRBJ1-2; a weak D match, TRBD1 (6 bases). This CDR3 is 14 amino acids long. Germline CDR1 reads SNHLY; CDR2 reads FYNNEI. Between the trimmed V and J ends, which lost 3 bases and 3 bases, there was a span of 11 bases.

The V gene is TRBV7-9, the J gene TRBJ2-7; D perhaps matches TRBD1 (6 bases). Trimming removed 1 base at V and 1 base at J, with 8 bases between. CDR3 length: 14 amino acids. The germline gives CDR1 SEHNR, CDR2 FQNEAQ (reference sequence). The CDR3 spells CASSLGTGSYEQYF. DNA for the CDR3: TGTGCCAGCAGCTTAGGTACAGGGTCCTACGAGCAGTACTTC.

V gene TRBV11-3 combines with J gene TRBJ2-2, with D maybe TRBD2 (5 bases). This CDR3 is 13 amino acids long. Germline CDR1 is SGHNT and CDR2 is YENEEA. The V and J ends lost 3 bases and 4 bases respectively, with 6 bases between them. Here the CDR3 reads CASSFGVTGELFF. The CDR3 DNA reads as TGTGCCAGCAGCTTCGGGGTCACCGGGGAGCTGTTTTTT.

The CDR3 sequence is CASSLRTGGAFNEKLFF. As DNA, the CDR3 is TGCGCCAGCAGCCTCCGGACAGGGGGCGCCTTTAATGAAAAACTGTTTTTT. The rearrangement joins TRBV5-1 to TRBJ1-4; 11 bases line up with TRBD1. After removal of 4 bases from V and 4 bases from J, the junction contained 9 bases not matched to a gene. Germline V gives CDR1 SGHRS, CDR2 YFSETQ. This CDR3 region has 17 residues.

CDR3 DNA sequence: TGCGCCAGCAGCTTGTTCGAGGCAGGGGGCTACGAGCAGTACTTC. Amino acid sequence: CASSLFEAGGYEQYF. The chain has TRBV5-1 and TRBJ2-7; 7 bases agree with TRBD1. V was clipped by 1 base and J by 3 bases; unmatched bases: 7. The CDR3 runs to 15 residues. Germline CDR1 SGHRS, CDR2 YFSETQ.

This clone is a singleton in its sample. The chain employs TRBV5-1 and TRBJ2-3, with 11 bases identical to TRBD1. J lost 5 bases, V lost 0 bases, and 2 bases had no gene match. The germline gives CDR1 SGHRS, CDR2 YFSETQ. CDR3 length equals 15 residues. CDR3 nucleotides: TGCGCCAGCAGCTTGGAGGACAGGGGGCAAGATACGCAGTATTTT. Encoded protein: CASSLEDRGQDTQYF.

CDR3: CASKPGFGFYEQYF. In DNA form, the CDR3 reads TGTGCCAGCAAACCGGGGTTTGGGTTTTACGAGCAGTACTTC. The chain recombines TRBV6-5 with TRBJ2-7; D might be TRBD2 (5 bases). The CDR3 is 14 residues long. Looked up from germline, CDR1 is MNHEY and CDR2 is SVGAGI. The germline V and J ends were trimmed by 7 bases and 4 bases, with 17 bases remaining between them.

The chain links TRBV6-6 to TRBJ1-1, with unresolved D. The CDR3 totals 14 residues. CDR1 and CDR2 from the germline V gene are MNHNY and SVGAGI (reference sequence). Trimming took 0 bases from V and 1 from J, leaving 6 bases between them. DNA of the CDR3: TGTGCCAGCAGTTACTCGGCCAGGAACACTGAAGCTTTCTTT. This translates into CASSYSARNTEAFF.

J is TRBJ2-7 and V is TRBV27; the match to TRBD2 covers 9 bases. The CDR3 is made up of 16 amino acids. Germline CDR1 is MNHEY and CDR2 is SMNVEV (reference sequence). Trimming removed 5 bases from V and 3 bases from J; junction bases left unmatched: 11. CDR3 in amino acids: CASSPGAGGPLYEQYF. For the CDR3, the DNA is TGTGCCAGCAGTCCCGGAGCGGGGGGACCTCTCTACGAGCAGTACTTC.

The rearrangement joins TRBV9 to TRBJ2-2, with TRBD1 as a possible D gene (5 bases). The V and J ends lost 0 bases and 3 bases respectively, with 12 bases between them. The CDR3 loop spans 16 amino acids. Germline CDR1 reads SGDLS; CDR2 reads YYNGEE. The CDR3 reads CASSVGVTDYTGELFF. In DNA, the CDR3 is TGTGCCAGCAGCGTAGGGGTGACAGATTACACCGGGGAGCTGTTTTTT.

The chain has TRBV3-1 (or the pseudogene TRBV3-2) and TRBJ2-1, with D possibly being TRBD2 (7 bases). Trimming removed 6 bases from V and 7 bases from J, with 22 bases in between. The CDR3 contains 16 residues. Germline CDR1 is LGHDT and CDR2 is YNNKEL (reference sequence). The CDR3 region is CASSKKGGSTGNEQFF. The CDR3 nucleotides read TGTGCCAGCAGTAAAAAGGGGGGGAGCACTGGGAATGAGCAGTTCTTC.

This clone has more than one count but fewer than ten. The rearrangement uses TRBV7-9 and TRBJ1-4, with TRBD1 identical over 7 bases. Germline V gives CDR1 SEHNR, CDR2 FQNEAQ (reference sequence). V shed 5 bases, J shed 7 bases, and the junction held 10 bases outside the gene matches. This CDR3 is built from 15 residues. The CDR3 sequence is CASSPQGEATEKLFF. CDR3 DNA: TGTGCCAGCAGCCCCCAGGGGGAGGCTACTGAAAAACTGTTTTTT.

The chain is built from TRBV24-1 and TRBJ2-2; 8 bases line up with TRBD2. The CDR3 length is 16 residues. The junction had 5 bases not matched to a gene; V was cut back by 3 bases and J by 3 bases. Germline loops: CDR1 KGHDR, CDR2 SFDVKD. The CDR3 reads CATSDPGGPHTGELFF. CDR3 in DNA: TGTGCCACCAGTGATCCGGGGGGGCCCCACACCGGGGAGCTGTTTTTT.

With respect to this clone: Its ends do not fully match the called genes, so a read error is possible. The rearrangement uses TRBV12-3 or TRBV12-4 and TRBJ1-3, with no clear D. The CDR3 length is 8 residues. Here the CDR3 reads CASSLRDF. CDR3 nucleotides: TGTGCCAGCAGTTTACGGGATTTT.

The chain employs TRBV27 and TRBJ1-5, with D possibly TRBD1 on 6 matching bases. The length of the CDR3 is 17 residues. Trimming pared 4 bases from V and 3 bases from J, leaving 19 bases between. Germline V gives CDR1 MNHEY, CDR2 SMNVEV (reference sequence). CDR3: CASSSLGPDSSNQPQHF. In nucleotides, the CDR3 is TGTGCCAGCAGTTCTTTAGGCCCGGACAGCTCCAATCAGCCCCAGCATTTT.

This clone occurred once. The rearrangement joins TRBV7-6 to TRBJ2-2, with 7 bases lining up with TRBD1. The CDR3 is 15 amino acids. J was trimmed by 4 bases and V by 1 base; bases with no gene match: 3. In germline, CDR1 is SGHVS, CDR2 FNYEAQ. CDR3 DNA: TGTGCCAGCAGCTTAGGGGGACAGTCCACCGGGGAGCTGTTTTTT. This codes for CASSLGGQSTGELFF.

The J gene is TRBJ1-5, the V gene TRBV2, with 9 nucleotides matching TRBD1. Germline V gene lookup returns CDR1 SNHLY and CDR2 FYNNEI. This CDR3 contains 14 residues. V lost 5 bases, J lost 4 bases, and 3 bases stayed unmatched. The CDR3 spells CASSPGTGNQPQHF. In DNA form, the CDR3 reads TGTGCCAGCAGTCCCGGGACAGGGAATCAGCCCCAGCATTTT.